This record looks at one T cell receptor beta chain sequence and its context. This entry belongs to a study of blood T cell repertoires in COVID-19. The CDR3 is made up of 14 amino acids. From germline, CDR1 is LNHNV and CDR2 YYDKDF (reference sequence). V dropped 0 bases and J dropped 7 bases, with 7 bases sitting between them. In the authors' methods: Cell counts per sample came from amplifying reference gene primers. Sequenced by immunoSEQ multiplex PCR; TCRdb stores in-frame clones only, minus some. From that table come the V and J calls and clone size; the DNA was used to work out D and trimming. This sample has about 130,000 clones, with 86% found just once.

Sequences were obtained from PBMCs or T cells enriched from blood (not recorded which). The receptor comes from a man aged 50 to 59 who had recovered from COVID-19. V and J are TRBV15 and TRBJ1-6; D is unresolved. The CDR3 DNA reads TGTGCCACCAGCAGAGATTTTGCGAATTCACCCCTCCACTTT. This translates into CATSRDFANSPLHF.